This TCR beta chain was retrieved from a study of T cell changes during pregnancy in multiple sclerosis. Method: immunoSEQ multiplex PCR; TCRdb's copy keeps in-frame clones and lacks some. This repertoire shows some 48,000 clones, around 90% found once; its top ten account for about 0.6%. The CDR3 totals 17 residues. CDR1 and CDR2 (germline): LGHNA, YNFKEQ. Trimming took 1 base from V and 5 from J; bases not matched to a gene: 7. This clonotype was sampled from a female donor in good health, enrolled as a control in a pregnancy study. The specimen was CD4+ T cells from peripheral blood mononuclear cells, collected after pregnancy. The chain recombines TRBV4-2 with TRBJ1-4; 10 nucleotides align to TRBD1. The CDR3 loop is CASSQGTRDRGNEKLFF. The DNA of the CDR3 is TGTGCCAGCAGCCAAGGGACCCGGGACAGGGGAAATGAAAAACTGTTTTTT.